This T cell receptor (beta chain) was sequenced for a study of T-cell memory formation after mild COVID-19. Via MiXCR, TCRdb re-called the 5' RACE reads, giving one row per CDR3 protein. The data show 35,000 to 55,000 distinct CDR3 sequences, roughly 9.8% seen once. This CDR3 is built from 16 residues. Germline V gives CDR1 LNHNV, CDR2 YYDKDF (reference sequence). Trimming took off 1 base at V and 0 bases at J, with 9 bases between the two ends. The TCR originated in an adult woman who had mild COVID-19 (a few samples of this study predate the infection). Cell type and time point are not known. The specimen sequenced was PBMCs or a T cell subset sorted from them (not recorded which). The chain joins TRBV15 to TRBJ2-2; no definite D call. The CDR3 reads CATSRGPEPNTGELFF. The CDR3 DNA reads TGTGCCACCAGCAGAGGGCCAGAACCGAACACCGGGGAGCTGTTTTTT.